The 10 T cell receptor beta chains below come from one sample, sequenced in a study of PD-L1 blockade in urothelial cancer. TCRdb's table, derived via immunoSEQ multiplex PCR, lists solely in-frame clones and lacks some. The sample has about 32,000 clones; roughly a third are singletons. The sequenced sample was tumor tissue, obtained before atezolizumab (anti-PD-L1) treatment. The receptors derive from a man aged 60 to 75 with urothelial cancer.

This clone was counted a few times. This chain uses TRBV12-5 with TRBJ2-3; 8 bases fit TRBD2. Germline lookup yields CDR1 LGHNT and CDR2 FRNRAP. V gave up 5 bases and J gave up 0 bases; unmatched junction bases: 16. The CDR3 consists of 19 residues. The chain's CDR3 is CASGGGYVFSGNSTDTQYF. DNA for the CDR3: TGTGCTAGTGGTGGGGGATACGTATTTAGCGGGAATAGCACAGATACGCAGTATTTT.

This chain connects TRBV19 to TRBJ2-5, with TRBD1 matching 10 bases. V gave up 4 bases and J gave up 5 bases; unmatched junction bases: 10. CDR1 is LNHDA, CDR2 SQIVND, per germline (reference sequence). This CDR3 comprises 16 residues. CDR3 region: CASSTWTGGALETQYF. The CDR3 nucleotides are TGTGCCAGTAGTACTTGGACAGGGGGTGCATTGGAGACCCAGTACTTC.

This clone was seen repeatedly, ten times or more. The V gene is TRBV6-1, the J gene TRBJ2-7, with 7 bases that match TRBD1. Germline V gene lookup returns CDR1 MNHNS and CDR2 SASEGT. J lost 4 bases, V lost 0 bases, and 12 bases had no gene match. The CDR3 runs 17 residues. The CDR3 sequence: CASSEAAYRGRGYEQYF. In nucleotides, the CDR3 is TGTGCCAGCAGTGAAGCGGCATACAGGGGCCGGGGATACGAGCAGTACTTC.

This clone was seen a handful of times. The chain employs TRBV2 and TRBJ2-1; TRBD2 matches 9 bases. The J segment lost 11 bases and the V segment lost 2 bases, leaving 4 bases of the junction unmatched. Germline assignment: CDR1 SNHLY and CDR2 FYNNEI. The CDR3 totals 13 residues. CDR3 DNA sequence: TGTGCCAGCAGTGAAAGGCTAGCGGGGAAGCAGTTCTTC. Its translation: CASSERLAGKQFF.

This clone was counted a few times. This chain uses TRBV6-8 with TRBJ2-7, with a weak D call TRBD2 (7 bases). V shed 5 bases and J shed 6 bases, with 14 bases lying between them. The CDR3 totals 13 residues. CDR1 MNHGY and CDR2 SAAAGT come from the germline V gene. CDR3 residues: CASSNPRGGEQYF. CDR3 in DNA: TGTGCCAGCAGTAACCCGAGGGGGGGCGAGCAGTACTTC.

Here the CDR3 reads CASSVGQGETEAFF. The CDR3 DNA sequence: TGTGCCAGCTCAGTGGGACAGGGCGAAACTGAAGCTTTCTTT. The chain uses TRBV18 and TRBJ1-1, with 9 positions matching TRBD1. Germline V gives CDR1 KGHSH, CDR2 LQKENI. The length of the CDR3 is 14 residues. Trimming took 5 bases from V and 5 from J; bases not matched to a gene: 6.

This clone came up a few times. This sequence joins TRBV7-7 and TRBJ2-2; 8 bases fit TRBD2. V shed 3 bases and J 7 bases; nucleotides not matched to a gene: 7. Germline CDR1 reads SSHAT; CDR2 reads FNYEAQ (reference sequence). The CDR3 sequence is 15 residues long. As DNA, the CDR3 is TGTGCCAGCAGCTTGGCCGGGAGGGCAGTCGGGGAGCTGTTTTTT. Its translation: CASSLAGRAVGELFF.

This clone was observed a handful of times. This chain joins TRBV28 and TRBJ2-1; 12 nucleotides match TRBD2. With V trimmed by 5 bases and J by 9 bases, 11 bases remained unmatched. This CDR3 is built from 16 residues. Per germline, CDR1 MDHEN and CDR2 SYDVKM. CDR3 protein: CASSTTTSGSGVEQFF. CDR3 DNA sequence: TGTGCCAGCAGTACTACGACTAGCGGGAGTGGGGTTGAGCAGTTCTTC.

This clone was seen a handful of times. The genes are TRBV10-2 and TRBJ2-3, with unresolved D. Germline CDR1 is WSHSY and CDR2 is SAAADI. This CDR3 is built from 14 residues. Trimming pared 4 bases from V and 5 bases from J, leaving 13 bases between. CDR3: CASSGLRIGDTQYF. The DNA of the CDR3 is TGCGCCAGCAGTGGTCTGCGAATTGGAGATACGCAGTATTTT.

This clone was observed at least ten times. The gene calls are TRBV6-8 and TRBJ2-5, with TRBD2 matching over 11 bases. This CDR3 has 18 residues. V gave up 4 bases and J gave up 2 bases; unmatched junction bases: 12. The germline V gene has CDR1 MNHGY and CDR2 SAAAGT. The CDR3 DNA reads TGTGCCAGCAGTTCACGCGGGGGACTAGCGGATTTTCAAGAGACCCAGTACTTC. Amino acids: CASSSRGGLADFQETQYF.